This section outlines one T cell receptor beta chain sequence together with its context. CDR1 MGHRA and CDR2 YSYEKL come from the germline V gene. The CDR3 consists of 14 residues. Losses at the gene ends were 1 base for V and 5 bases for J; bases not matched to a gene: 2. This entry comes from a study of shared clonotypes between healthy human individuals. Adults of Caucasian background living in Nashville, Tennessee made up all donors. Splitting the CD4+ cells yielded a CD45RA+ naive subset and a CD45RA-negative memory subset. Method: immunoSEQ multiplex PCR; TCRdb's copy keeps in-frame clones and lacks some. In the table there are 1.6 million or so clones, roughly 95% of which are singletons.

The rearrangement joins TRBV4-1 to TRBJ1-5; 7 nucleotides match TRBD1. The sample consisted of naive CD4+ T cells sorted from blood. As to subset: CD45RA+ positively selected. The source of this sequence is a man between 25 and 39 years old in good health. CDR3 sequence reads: CASSQGQGDQPQHF. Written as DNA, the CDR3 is TGCGCCAGCAGCCAAGGGCAGGGGGATCAGCCCCAGCATTTT.